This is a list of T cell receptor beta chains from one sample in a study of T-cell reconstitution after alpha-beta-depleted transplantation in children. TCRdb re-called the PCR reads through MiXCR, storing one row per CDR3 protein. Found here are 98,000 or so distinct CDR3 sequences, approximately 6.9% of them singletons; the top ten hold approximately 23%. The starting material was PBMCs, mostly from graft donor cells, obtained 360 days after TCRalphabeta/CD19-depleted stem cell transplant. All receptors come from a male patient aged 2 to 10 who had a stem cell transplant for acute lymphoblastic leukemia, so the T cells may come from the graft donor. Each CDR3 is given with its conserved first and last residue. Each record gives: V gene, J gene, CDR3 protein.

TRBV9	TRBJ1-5	CASSAGQASNQPQHF
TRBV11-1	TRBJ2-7	CASSFGEGEGPASYEQYF
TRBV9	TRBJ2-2	CASSVSGTGNTGELFF
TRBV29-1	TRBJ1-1	CSVPQNTEAFF
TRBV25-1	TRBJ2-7	CASRGGGLTSYEQYF
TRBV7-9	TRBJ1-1	CASSLDYGEAFF
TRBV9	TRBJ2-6	CASSVDGSSGANVLTF
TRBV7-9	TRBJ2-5	CASSLEAGRGRTQYF
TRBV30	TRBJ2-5	CAWRGETQYF
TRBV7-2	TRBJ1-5	CASMRGGGLNQPQHF
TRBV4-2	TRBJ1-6	CASSRTGDNSPLHF
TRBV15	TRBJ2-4	CATSRSAPTGARQNIQYF
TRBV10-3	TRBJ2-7	CAIRGQGPTSYEQYF
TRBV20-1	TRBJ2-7	CSARDRVVYEQYF
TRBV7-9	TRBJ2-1	CASSGGLAGGSNEQFF
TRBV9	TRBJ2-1	CASSLWDTFNEQFF
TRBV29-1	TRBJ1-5	CSVEDPGSNQPQHF
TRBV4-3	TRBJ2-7	CASSQVSGDEQYF
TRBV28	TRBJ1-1	CASRDLNTEAFF
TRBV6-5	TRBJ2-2	CASSTQGTNTGELFF
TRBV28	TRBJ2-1	CASSFGLYNEQFF
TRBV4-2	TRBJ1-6	CASRKRTVNSPLHF
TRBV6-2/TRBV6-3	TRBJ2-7	CASSYSIGDEQYF
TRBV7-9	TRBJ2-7	CASSLQGFFYEQYF
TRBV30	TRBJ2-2	CARRDTNTGELFF
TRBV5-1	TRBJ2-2	CASSFDANTGILAGSANTGELFF
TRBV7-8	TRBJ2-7	CASSLMGPDEQYF
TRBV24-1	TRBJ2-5	CATSDQRGARQETQYF
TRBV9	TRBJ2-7	CASSGYGYEQYF
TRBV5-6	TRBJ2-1	CASSLLKGAAYNEQFF
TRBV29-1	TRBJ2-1	CSPGLAEDNEQFF
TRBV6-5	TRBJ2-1	CASSYASSGRVGNEQFF
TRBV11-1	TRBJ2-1	CASSSRGGPLDEQFF
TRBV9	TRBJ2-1	CASGRGGNEQFF
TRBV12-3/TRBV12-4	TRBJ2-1	CASSLAYWYNEQFF
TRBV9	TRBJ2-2	CASSVAQGSGELFF
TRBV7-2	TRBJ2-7	CASSPRTTQASEQYF